The T cell receptor (beta chain) described here comes from a study of T cell repertoires in cytomegalovirus infection. The CDR3 covers 14 residues. Trimming shortened V by 5 bases and J by 5 bases, and 15 bases separated the two germline ends. Germline V gene sequence: CDR1 MDHEN, CDR2 SYDVKM. The sample holds a few counts of this clonotype. Its cognate antigen is unknown. A single record per CDR3 protein comes from TCRdb applying MiXCR to the reads. The sample includes under 300,000 distinct CDR3 sequences, 20% to 25% of them seen just once. The chain uses TRBV28 and TRBJ1-2, with D uncertain. This sample comprised cultured PBMCs, obtained from culture after CMV antigen stimulation. The receptor was isolated from a human donor in good health (CMV status not recorded). Some clones in this sample may be carry-over from other donors' samples. CDR3 sequence reads: CASSHPAWWYGYTF. CDR3 sequence (DNA): TGTGCCAGCAGTCACCCGGCCTGGTGGTATGGCTACACCTTC.